These 14 T cell receptor beta chains came from one sample sequenced in a study of cytomegalovirus exposure and HLA in healthy donors. Here immunoSEQ multiplex PCR was the method, and the copy in TCRdb shows in-frame clones only, minus some. Of about 110,000 clones in the sample, approximately 89% were seen once. Sequences were obtained from PBMCs. The receptors come from a woman aged 18-29 years in good health and CMV-seronegative.

The rearrangement joins TRBV6-6 to TRBJ2-1; 7 positions match TRBD1. Germline V gene lookup returns CDR1 MNHNY and CDR2 SVGAGI (reference sequence). The J segment lost 6 bases and the V segment lost 2 bases, leaving 10 bases of the junction unmatched. The CDR3 extends over 16 amino acids. The CDR3 loop is CASSYPTTGVVNEQFF. Written as DNA, the CDR3 is TGTGCCAGCAGTTACCCGACAACAGGGGTGGTCAATGAGCAGTTCTTC.

V gene TRBV29-1 combines with J gene TRBJ1-4, with 7 positions matching TRBD1. Germline CDR1 is SQVTM and CDR2 is ANQGSEA. Trimming cost V 5 bases and J 4 bases; bases outside gene matches: 4. The CDR3 extends over 13 amino acids. The CDR3 here is CSVWTGVNEKLFF. DNA of the CDR3: TGCAGCGTTTGGACAGGAGTTAATGAAAAACTGTTTTTT.

Only one count was recorded for this clone. The chain carries TRBV5-4 and TRBJ2-5, with D possibly matching TRBD2 (6 bases). The CDR3 runs 14 residues. CDR1 and CDR2 from the germline V gene are SGHNT and YYREEE (reference sequence). V was shortened by 0 bases and J by 5 bases, with 11 bases between the two germline ends. CDR3 sequence: CASSLGAAGETQYF. CDR3 sequence (DNA): TGTGCCAGCAGCTTGGGAGCGGCGGGGGAGACCCAGTACTTC.

V is TRBV6-1 and J is TRBJ2-7; D is possibly TRBD1 (7 bases). V gave up 5 bases and J gave up 4 bases, with 18 bases separating them. The CDR3 runs 15 residues. Germline loops: CDR1 MNHNS, CDR2 SASEGT. The CDR3 DNA sequence: TGTGCCAGCAGTATGAGGGGGCGGGATGGGTACGAGCAGTACTTC. Encoded protein: CASSMRGRDGYEQYF.

V usage is TRBV9 and J usage is TRBJ2-1, with a tentative D call TRBD2 (5 bases). V was cut by 1 base and J by 6 bases, with 14 bases left in between. The CDR3 has 15 amino acids. Germline loops: CDR1 SGDLS, CDR2 YYNGEE. This chain's CDR3 is CASSVTSLAFNEQFF. Here the CDR3 DNA reads TGTGCCAGCAGCGTAACTAGTTTGGCATTCAATGAGCAGTTCTTC.

This clone was found once. V is TRBV7-9 and J is TRBJ1-3; TRBD1 matches 7 bases. J lost 2 bases, V lost 0 bases, and 7 bases had no gene match. The CDR3 consists of 17 residues. CDR1 and CDR2 (germline): SEHNR, FQNEAQ (reference sequence). The DNA for the CDR3 is TGTGCCAGCAGCTTAGCGGGGGGACAGTCCACTGGAAACACCATATATTTT. Its translation is CASSLAGGQSTGNTIYF.

The chain has TRBV11-1 and TRBJ1-1, with a tentative D call TRBD1 (6 bases). The CDR3 length is 14 residues. In germline, CDR1 is SGHAT, CDR2 FQDESV (reference sequence). V lost 5 bases and J lost 7, with 17 bases in between. In nucleotides, the CDR3 is TGTGCCAGCAGCCCCAGTCAGGGGCTTGGTGAAGCTTTCTTT. It yields the protein CASSPSQGLGEAFF.

The gene calls are TRBV4-1 and TRBJ2-1; perhaps TRBD1 as D (5 bases). The CDR3 is made up of 16 amino acids. Germline CDR1 is MGHRA and CDR2 is YSYEKL. Trimming stripped 2 bases from V and 0 bases from J, with 11 bases between. CDR3 bases: TGCGCCAGCAGCCAACTCCAGGGATTCTCCTACAATGAGCAGTTCTTC. Amino acid sequence: CASSQLQGFSYNEQFF.

This chain connects TRBV28 to TRBJ2-1; 8 nucleotides match TRBD2. Germline CDR1 and CDR2: MDHEN and SYDVKM. The CDR3 is 16 residues long. The V gene end was trimmed by 4 bases and the J gene end by 2 bases; junction bases not matched to a gene: 7. The CDR3 coding sequence is TGTGCCAGCAGTTCGGAGCGGGGGAGCGCCTACAATGAGCAGTTCTTC. Translation: CASSSERGSAYNEQFF.

This clone was picked up one time. J is TRBJ2-1 and V is TRBV6-5; 7 bases match TRBD1. CDR1 is MNHEY and CDR2 is SVGAGI in the germline V gene. The CDR3 is made up of 14 amino acids. Unmatched junction bases numbered 10, after V lost 6 bases and J lost 8 bases. The CDR3: CASSPRDRQDEQFF. The DNA of the CDR3 is TGTGCCAGCAGCCCCCGGGACAGACAGGATGAGCAGTTCTTC.

V usage is TRBV7-2 and J usage is TRBJ1-2; D not certain. Germline values: CDR1 SGHTA, CDR2 FQGNSA. The V end was cut by 4 bases, the J end by 6 bases, with 12 bases between. This CDR3 region has 13 residues. This CDR3 is CASSYPEAHGYTF. The CDR3 bases are TGTGCCAGCAGCTACCCCGAGGCGCATGGCTACACCTTC. Complete variable domain (other parts from reference TRBV7-2 and TRBJ1-2): GAGVSQSPSNKVTEKGKDVELRCDPISGHTALYWYRQSLGQGLEFLIYFQGNSAPDKSGLPSDRFSAERTGGSVSTLTIQRTQQEDSAVYLCASSYPEAHGYTFGSGTRLTVV.

This chain links TRBV6-4 with TRBJ2-3, with 8 bases aligning to TRBD2. The CDR3 is 19 amino acids. Unmatched junction bases numbered 12, after V lost 0 bases and J lost 1 base. Germline V gene data show CDR1 as MRHNA and CDR2 as SNTAGT. CDR3: CASSDSTAGGPSGTDTQYF. For the CDR3, the DNA is TGTGCCAGCAGTGACTCGACGGCGGGGGGCCCCTCCGGCACAGATACGCAGTATTTT.

This clone appeared once. The rearrangement links TRBV27 to TRBJ2-1; 11 bases match TRBD2. The CDR3 covers 17 residues. With V trimmed by 3 bases and J by 8 bases, 12 bases remained unmatched. Germline V gives CDR1 MNHEY, CDR2 SMNVEV (reference sequence). In nucleotides, the CDR3 is TGTGCCAGCAGTTTGGAGGATTTAGCGGGAGGGAAACATGAGCAGTTCTTC. Protein: CASSLEDLAGGKHEQFF.

This chain connects TRBV9 to TRBJ1-1, with D unresolved. Per the germline V gene, CDR1 is SGDLS and CDR2 is YYNGEE. The CDR3 is made up of 15 amino acids. Trimming stripped 4 bases from V and 4 bases from J, with 17 bases between. The CDR3 DNA is TGTGCCAGCAGCCCCCACGTGGCCCGCGGCACTGAAGCTTTCTTT. As protein: CASSPHVARGTEAFF.